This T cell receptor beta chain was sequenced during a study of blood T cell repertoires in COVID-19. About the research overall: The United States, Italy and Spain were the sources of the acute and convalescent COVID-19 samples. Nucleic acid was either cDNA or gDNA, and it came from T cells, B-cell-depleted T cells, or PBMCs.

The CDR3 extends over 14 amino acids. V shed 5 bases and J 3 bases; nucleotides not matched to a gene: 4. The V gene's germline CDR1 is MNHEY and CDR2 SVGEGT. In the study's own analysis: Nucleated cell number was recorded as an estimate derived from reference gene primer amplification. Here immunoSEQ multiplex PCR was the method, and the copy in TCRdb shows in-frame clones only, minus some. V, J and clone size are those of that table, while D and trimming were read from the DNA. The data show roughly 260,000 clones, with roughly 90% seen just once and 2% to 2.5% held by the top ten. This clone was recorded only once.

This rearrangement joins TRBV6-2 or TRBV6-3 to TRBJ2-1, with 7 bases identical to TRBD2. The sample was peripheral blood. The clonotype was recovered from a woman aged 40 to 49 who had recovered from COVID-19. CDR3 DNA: TGTGCCAGCAGTCTAACTAGCGACTACAATGAGCAGTTCTTC. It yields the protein CASSLTSDYNEQFF.